There are many counts of the clone carrying this TCR beta chain. Antigen unknown. Expressed TCRB transcripts were sequenced because the isolated RNA had all been reverse transcribed beforehand. TCRdb's copy holds only in-frame clones and misses some; the assay was immunoSEQ multiplex PCR. Among 300,000 to 350,000 clones listed, less than 9.5% were seen once. The source of the sample is a study of beta chain features in type 1 diabetes. General study results and limits: Shorter TCRB CDR3s, moderately but significantly so, marked every one of the four CD4+ subsets in Type 1 diabetes patients. Naive, central memory and Treg TCRB repertoires appeared more alike in patients than in healthy donors.

Only one heparinised blood draw was taken per donor, and its volume averaged roughly 0.12 L. It was via CD45RO/CCR7/CD25/CD127/CD95/CD27 that CD4+ naive, central memory, regulatory and stem cell-like memory cells were sorted. The CDR3 is 13 residues long. Germline V gene sequence: CDR1 SGHNT, CDR2 YYREEE (reference sequence). V shed 1 base and J shed 4 bases, with 6 bases lying between them. The sequence derives from a woman aged 18-29 years in good health. The V gene is TRBV5-4, the J gene TRBJ2-1; D uncertain. Sequences were obtained from central memory CD4+ T cells from blood. CDR3 bases: TGTGCCAGCAGCTTGCAGGTTTACAATGAGCAGTTCTTC. Its protein is CASSLQVYNEQFF.